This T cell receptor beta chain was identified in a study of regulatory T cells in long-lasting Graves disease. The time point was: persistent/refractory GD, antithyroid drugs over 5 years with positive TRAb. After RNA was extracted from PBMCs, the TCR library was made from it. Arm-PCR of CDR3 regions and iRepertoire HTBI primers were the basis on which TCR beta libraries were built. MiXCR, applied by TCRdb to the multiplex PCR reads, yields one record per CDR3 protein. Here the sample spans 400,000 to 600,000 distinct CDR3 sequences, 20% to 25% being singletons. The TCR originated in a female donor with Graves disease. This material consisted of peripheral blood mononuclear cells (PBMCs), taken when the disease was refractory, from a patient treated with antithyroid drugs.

This chain's CDR3 is CAISESGDSNQPQHF. The CDR3 DNA sequence: TGTGCCATCAGTGAGTCGGGCGATAGCAATCAGCCCCAGCATTTT. The J gene is TRBJ1-5, the V gene TRBV10-3; D gene uncertain. Germline V CDR1 and CDR2: ENHRY, SYGVKD. Trimming cost V 0 bases and J 0 bases, with 6 bases left between them. The CDR3 runs to 15 residues.